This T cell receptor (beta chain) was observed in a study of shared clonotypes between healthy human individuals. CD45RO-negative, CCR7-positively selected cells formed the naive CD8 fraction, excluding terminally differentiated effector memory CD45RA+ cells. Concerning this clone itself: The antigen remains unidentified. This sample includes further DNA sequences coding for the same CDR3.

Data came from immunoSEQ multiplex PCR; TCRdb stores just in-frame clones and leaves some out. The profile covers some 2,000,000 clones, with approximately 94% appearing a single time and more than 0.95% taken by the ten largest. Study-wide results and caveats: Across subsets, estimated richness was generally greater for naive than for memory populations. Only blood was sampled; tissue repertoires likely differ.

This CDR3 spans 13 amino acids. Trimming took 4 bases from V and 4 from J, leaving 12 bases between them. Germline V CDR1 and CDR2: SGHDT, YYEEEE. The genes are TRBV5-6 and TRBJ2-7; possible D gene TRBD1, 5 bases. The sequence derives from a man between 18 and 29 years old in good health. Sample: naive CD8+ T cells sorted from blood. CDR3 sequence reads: CASSLGDRYEQYF. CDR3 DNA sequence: TGTGCCAGCAGCCTAGGAGACAGATACGAGCAGTACTTC.